Sequencing of this T cell receptor (beta chain) was carried out in a study of blood T cell repertoires in COVID-19. This clone was counted a few times. Trimming cost V 6 bases and J 8 bases; bases outside gene matches: 7. The germline V gene has CDR1 PRHDT and CDR2 FYEKMQ (reference sequence). The CDR3 has 14 residues. As originally analysed: It was from reference gene primer amplification that nucleated cell counts were estimated. Method: immunoSEQ multiplex PCR; TCRdb's copy keeps in-frame clones and lacks some. Clone size and the V and J calls come from that table; the DNA yielded D and trimming. This table holds about 130,000 clones, 75% to 85% found once.

Sequenced input: peripheral blood. The sequence was obtained from a woman aged 45-65 years with acute or convalescent COVID-19. V is TRBV13 and J is TRBJ1-2; 12 bases are a match to TRBD1. CDR3 sequence reads: CASSLRDRGLGYTF. In nucleotides, the CDR3 is TGTGCCAGCAGTTTGAGGGACAGGGGGCTCGGCTACACCTTC.